The present TCR beta chain was sequenced within a study of cytomegalovirus exposure and HLA in healthy donors. Only a few counts were recorded for this clone. Vbeta (60) and Jbeta (13) primers were used in the PCR. Sequenced by immunoSEQ multiplex PCR; TCRdb stores in-frame clones only, minus some. The sample includes around 140,000 clones, 75% to 80% of them seen just once. The V end was cut by 7 bases, the J end by 5 bases, with 14 bases between. The CDR3 spans 13 residues. Germline V gene lookup returns CDR1 MNHEY and CDR2 SVGAGI. The J gene is TRBJ1-2, the V gene TRBV6-5; D call uncertain. This clonotype originated in a woman between 18 and 29 years old in good health and CMV-seropositive. Sequencing was done on a sample of PBMCs. In DNA, the CDR3 is TGTGCCAGCACCCCCCAGCGTCGATATGGCTACACCTTC. Translated: CASTPQRRYGYTF.